What follows are 31 T cell receptor beta chains derived from one specimen sequenced in a study of T-cell memory formation after mild COVID-19. TCRdb processed the 5' RACE reads anew with MiXCR; each CDR3 protein has one entry. The repertoire holds about half a million distinct CDR3 sequences, with about 20% as singletons. Sequencing was carried out using PBMCs or a T cell subset sorted from them (not recorded which). The origin of the receptors is an adult woman who had mild COVID-19 (a few samples of this study predate the infection). Cell type and time point are not known.

This clonotype was seen more than once but under ten times. V and J are TRBV7-9 and TRBJ2-1; 8 bases align to TRBD1. The germline V gene encodes CDR1 SEHNR and CDR2 FQNEAQ (reference sequence). CDR3 length equals 14 residues. J lost 12 bases, V lost 1 base, and 8 bases had no gene match. The CDR3 loop reads CASSLGSRQGPQFF. In DNA, the CDR3 is TGTGCCAGCAGCTTAGGTTCCCGACAGGGGCCGCAGTTCTTC.

The gene calls are TRBV6-2 or TRBV6-3 and TRBJ1-5, with TRBD1 matching 7 bases. After removal of 6 bases from V and 1 base from J, the junction contained 9 bases not matched to a gene. CDR3 length equals 16 residues. Germline CDR1 is MNHEY and CDR2 is SVGEGT. CDR3 bases: TGTGCCAGCAGCCCCGGGACAGCGTGGAGCAATCAGCCCCAGCATTTT. It specifies CASSPGTAWSNQPQHF.

V usage is TRBV30 and J usage is TRBJ2-5; unclear D gene. CDR3 length: 13 amino acids. Per the germline V gene, CDR1 is GTSNPN and CDR2 is SVGIG (reference sequence). The germline V and J ends were trimmed by 2 bases and 5 bases, with 12 bases remaining between them. This CDR3 reads CAWSLPPRETQYF. CDR3 nucleotide sequence: TGTGCCTGGAGTCTCCCCCCTCGGGAGACCCAGTACTTC.

The CDR3 coding sequence is TGCAGCGTTGTCCCCTCGACGTCGAAAGAGACCCAGTACTTC. Translated: CSVVPSTSKETQYF. The chain combines TRBV29-1 with TRBJ2-5; D is ambiguous. Germline V gene lookup returns CDR1 SQVTM and CDR2 ANQGSEA. This CDR3 region has 14 residues. The V end was cut by 4 bases, the J end by 3 bases, with 15 bases between.

The V gene is TRBV20-1, the J gene TRBJ2-1, with 7 positions matching TRBD1. Germline CDR1 is DFQATT and CDR2 is SNEGSKA (reference sequence). V was pared by 6 bases and J by 9 bases, with 5 bases of the junction left unmatched. CDR3 length: 11 amino acids. The CDR3 DNA reads TGCAGTGCCCTCAGGGGGATTGAGCAGTTCTTC. Protein sequence: CSALRGIEQFF.

V is TRBV4-3 and J is TRBJ2-1; 7 bases fit TRBD1. The CDR3 spans 18 residues. V lost 0 bases, J lost 0 bases, and 8 bases stayed unmatched. Germline CDR1 is LGHNA and CDR2 is YSLEER. CDR3 DNA sequence: TGCGCCAGCAGCCAAGATTCCCTGACAGGGCTCTCCTACAATGAGCAGTTCTTC. This gives the protein CASSQDSLTGLSYNEQFF.

The chain combines TRBV7-9 with TRBJ1-1; no clear D gene. Trimming stripped 7 bases from V and 4 bases from J, with 13 bases between. The CDR3 length is 13 residues. CDR1 and CDR2 from the germline V gene are SEHNR and FQNEAQ (reference sequence). Here the CDR3 reads CASINGVGTEAFF. The CDR3 region has the DNA TGTGCCAGCATCAATGGGGTGGGCACTGAAGCTTTCTTT. The full variable domain, in which reference TRBV7-9 and TRBJ1-1 provide the parts outside the CDR3, is DTGVSQNPRHKITKRGQNVTFRCDPISEHNRLYWYRQTLGQGPEFLTYFQNEAQLEKSRLLSDRFSAERPKGSFSTLEIQRTEQGDSAMYLCASINGVGTEAFFGQGTRLTVV.

The chain combines TRBV6-1 with TRBJ2-1; TRBD2 agrees at 9 bases. This CDR3 region has 16 residues. Germline V gene data show CDR1 as MNHNS and CDR2 as SASEGT. The V gene end was trimmed by 6 bases and the J gene end by 2 bases; junction bases not matched to a gene: 8. As DNA, the CDR3 is TGTGCCAGCAGCCAGACCAGCGGGGGGCCCTACAATGAGCAGTTCTTC. Its protein product is CASSQTSGGPYNEQFF.

This clonotype has more than one count but fewer than ten. The chain links TRBV4-2 to TRBJ2-1, with a weak D call TRBD2 (5 bases). Trimming cost V 6 bases and J 4 bases, with 16 bases left between them. Looked up from germline, CDR1 is LGHNA and CDR2 is YNFKEQ. CDR3 length: 15 amino acids. The CDR3 DNA reads as TGTGCCAGCAGTCCCGCCGGGGAGAGTTACAATGAGCAGTTCTTC. This translates into CASSPAGESYNEQFF.

J is TRBJ2-5 and V is TRBV15, with 7 bases matching TRBD2. CDR1 and CDR2 from the germline V gene are LNHNV and YYDKDF (reference sequence). The CDR3 covers 14 residues. After removal of 8 bases from V and 5 bases from J, the junction contained 11 bases not matched to a gene. The CDR3 reads CATSQGAGSETQYF. The CDR3 nucleotides are TGTGCCACCTCCCAGGGAGCGGGGTCCGAGACCCAGTACTTC.

V is TRBV20-1 and J is TRBJ1-2; unclear D gene. CDR3 length: 15 residues. Trimming took 7 bases from V and 5 from J, leaving 23 bases between them. Germline V gives CDR1 DFQATT, CDR2 SNEGSKA (reference sequence). The CDR3 region is CSVRPPLTGTYGYTF. The CDR3 nucleotides read TGCAGTGTCAGACCACCTCTGACGGGCACTTATGGCTACACCTTC.

This clonotype was counted only a few times. The chain links TRBV2 to TRBJ2-7; D might be TRBD2 (7 bases). V lost 8 bases, J lost 2 bases, and 16 bases lay in between. Looked up from germline, CDR1 is SNHLY and CDR2 is FYNNEI. This CDR3 has 14 residues. CDR3 loop: CASGKGGLAYEQYF. CDR3 nucleotides: TGTGCCAGCGGAAAGGGGGGGCTAGCCTACGAGCAGTACTTC. The full variable domain, in which reference TRBV2 and TRBJ2-7 provide the parts outside the CDR3, is EPEVTQTPSHQVTQMGQEVILRCVPISNHLYFYWYRQILGQKVEFLVSFYNNEISEKSEIFDDQFSVERPDGSNFTLKIRSTKLEDSAMYFCASGKGGLAYEQYFGPGTRLTVT.

This chain connects TRBV20-1 to TRBJ2-4; 8 bases map to TRBD1. The CDR3 is made up of 16 amino acids. Trimming cost V 7 bases and J 1 base; bases outside gene matches: 12. Germline assignment: CDR1 DFQATT and CDR2 SNEGSKA (reference sequence). CDR3 loop: CSVYPGGGRAKNIQYF. In nucleotides, the CDR3 is TGCAGTGTTTACCCAGGGGGCGGACGGGCCAAAAACATTCAGTACTTC.

The V and J genes are TRBV6-5 and TRBJ1-3, with D possibly TRBD1 on 5 matching bases. The germline V gene has CDR1 MNHEY and CDR2 SVGAGI. The CDR3 contains 15 residues. The V end lost 2 bases, the J end lost 0 bases, and 8 bases lay between the germline ends. The CDR3 spells CASSYGRASGNTIYF. The CDR3 coding sequence is TGTGCCAGCAGTTACGGCAGGGCCTCTGGAAACACCATATATTTT.

This chain uses TRBV30 with TRBJ2-1; D may match TRBD1 or TRBD2 (5 bases each). This CDR3 has 14 residues. The germline V and J ends were trimmed by 2 bases and 5 bases, with 13 bases remaining between them. In germline, CDR1 is GTSNPN, CDR2 SVGIG (reference sequence). The CDR3 is CAWSRLGVNNEQFF. The CDR3 coding sequence is TGTGCCTGGAGTCGGCTGGGGGTTAACAATGAGCAGTTCTTC.

This clonotype was counted a few times. The CDR3 DNA is TGTGCCAGCAGCTCCCCCCTGCCGGACAGGGGGATCTACGAGCAGTACTTC. This sequence encodes CASSSPLPDRGIYEQYF. The J gene is TRBJ2-7, the V gene TRBV7-9; 10 bases agree with TRBD1. Looked up from germline, CDR1 is SEHNR and CDR2 is FQNEAQ (reference sequence). V was clipped by 4 bases and J by 3 bases; unmatched bases: 12. The length of the CDR3 is 17 residues.

Only a few counts were recorded for this clonotype. The chain recombines TRBV24-1 with TRBJ2-1, with 14 bases that match TRBD2. CDR1 and CDR2 from the germline V gene are KGHDR and SFDVKD. The CDR3 is made up of 16 amino acids. Trimming removed 3 bases from V and 7 bases from J; junction bases left unmatched: 4. CDR3 region: CATSDTTSGRGNEQFF. Written as DNA, the CDR3 is TGTGCCACCAGTGATACGACTAGCGGGAGGGGTAATGAGCAGTTCTTC.

This clonotype has a handful of counts. This chain joins TRBV27 and TRBJ1-6; TRBD1 aligns across 7 bases. Looked up from germline, CDR1 is MNHEY and CDR2 is SMNVEV (reference sequence). The CDR3 consists of 16 residues. The trim removed 9 bases at V and 0 bases at J, leaving 8 bases unmatched. The CDR3 nucleotides read TGTGCCAGTAGGGACAGCCTGAGCTCCTATAATTCACCCCTCCACTTT. Translating gives CASRDSLSSYNSPLHF.

The genes are TRBV12-3 or TRBV12-4 and TRBJ2-3; 8 positions agree with TRBD2. Trimming cost V 6 bases and J 0 bases; bases outside gene matches: 8. The CDR3 has 16 amino acids. This chain's CDR3 is CASRERGGWSTDTQYF. The CDR3 nucleotides read TGTGCCAGCAGGGAACGGGGGGGCTGGAGCACAGATACGCAGTATTTT.

This chain joins TRBV3-1 and TRBJ1-2, with D uncertain. This CDR3 region has 14 residues. Germline CDR1 LGHDT, CDR2 YNNKEL (reference sequence). V was pared by 3 bases and J by 2 bases, with 10 bases between. DNA for the CDR3: TGTGCCAGCAGCCACACCTCGGGGAACTATGGCTACACCTTC. Translation gives CASSHTSGNYGYTF.

This chain links TRBV3-1 with TRBJ2-7, with a tentative D call TRBD1 (6 bases). Germline V lookup: CDR1 LGHDT, CDR2 YNNKEL (reference sequence). V lost 0 bases and J 3 bases, leaving 9 bases between the germline ends. CDR3 length: 14 residues. In nucleotides, the CDR3 is TGTGCCAGCAGCCAAGAGACAGGAGACTACGAGCAGTACTTC. As protein: CASSQETGDYEQYF.

In this sample, this clonotype turned up a few times. This chain connects TRBV2 to TRBJ2-3; D is possibly TRBD2 (5 bases). Trimming shortened V by 0 bases and J by 4 bases, and 14 bases separated the two germline ends. The CDR3 has 16 residues. Germline CDR1 SNHLY, CDR2 FYNNEI. DNA for the CDR3: TGTGCCAGCAGTGAAGCAATTGGTCTAGCCTCAGATACGCAGTATTTT. Its protein product is CASSEAIGLASDTQYF.

This clonotype came up a few times. The rearrangement uses TRBV6-4 and TRBJ2-2; 10 bases fit TRBD2. The CDR3 loop spans 18 amino acids. V lost 0 bases to trimming and J lost 5 bases; unmatched junction nucleotides: 9. Germline CDR1 MRHNA, CDR2 SNTAGT. CDR3 amino acids: CASSDSPLAGGRTGELFF. DNA of the CDR3: TGTGCCAGCAGTGACTCCCCCTTAGCGGGGGGAAGGACCGGGGAGCTGTTTTTT.

The chain carries TRBV11-3 and TRBJ1-1, with 7 bases matching TRBD1. Germline V gene data show CDR1 as SGHNT and CDR2 as YENEEA. Trimming took 3 bases from V and 3 from J; bases not matched to a gene: 1. This CDR3 comprises 13 residues. CDR3 sequence reads: CASSFDRDTEAFF. CDR3 coding DNA: TGTGCCAGCAGCTTTGACAGGGACACTGAAGCTTTCTTT.

This clonotype was counted a few times. The rearrangement uses TRBV24-1 and TRBJ1-5, with D possibly matching TRBD1 (5 bases). Trimming removed 2 bases from V and 0 bases from J, with 13 bases in between. The CDR3 totals 17 residues. The V gene's germline CDR1 is KGHDR and CDR2 SFDVKD. The CDR3 loop reads CATSDSDDSYSNQPQHF. The CDR3, as DNA: TGTGCCACCAGTGATTCGGATGACAGTTATAGCAATCAGCCCCAGCATTTT.

The rearrangement joins TRBV10-3 to TRBJ2-3; perhaps TRBD1 as D (6 bases). This CDR3 region has 15 residues. Germline-derived CDR1 and CDR2 are ENHRY and SYGVKD. Trimming took 0 bases from V and 3 from J, leaving 10 bases between them. As DNA, the CDR3 is TGTGCCATCAGTGAGTCGGACAGTCGGACAGATACGCAGTATTTT. Amino acids: CAISESDSRTDTQYF.

The V and J genes are TRBV18 and TRBJ2-1; 16 positions match TRBD2. J was trimmed by 9 bases and V by 3 bases; bases with no gene match: 2. The CDR3 spans 15 residues. From germline, CDR1 is KGHSH and CDR2 LQKENI. CDR3 amino acids: CASSPGTSGRVEQFF. DNA of the CDR3: TGTGCCAGCTCACCCGGGACTAGCGGGAGGGTTGAGCAGTTCTTC.

The chain is built from TRBV7-9 and TRBJ1-1; D uncertain. The CDR3 has 14 residues. The ends were cut back, 1 base at V and 6 bases at J, with 12 bases in the middle. CDR1 SEHNR and CDR2 FQNEAQ come from the germline V gene (reference sequence). The CDR3 DNA reads TGTGCCAGCAGCTTAGTGGTCGGACTGCCTGAAGCTTTCTTT. Residues: CASSLVVGLPEAFF.

This clonotype occurred a few times. The V call is TRBV7-9, the J call TRBJ1-4; 7 nucleotides match TRBD1. The CDR3 extends over 15 amino acids. Germline-derived CDR1 and CDR2 are SEHNR and FQNEAQ (reference sequence). Trimming at V came to 5 bases and at J to 8 bases, leaving 11 bases not matched to a gene. CDR3 in amino acids: CASSRDPRGNEKLFF. CDR3 nucleotides: TGTGCCAGCAGCCGTGACCCCAGGGGGAACGAAAAACTGTTTTTT.

This chain joins TRBV4-1 and TRBJ1-2, with a weak D call TRBD1 (5 bases). The V and J ends lost 1 base and 3 bases respectively, with 9 bases between them. CDR1 and CDR2 from the germline V gene are MGHRA and YSYEKL. This CDR3 is 14 amino acids long. The DNA for the CDR3 is TGCGCCAGCAGCCAAGTTTGGGGGGACTATGGCTACACCTTC. As protein: CASSQVWGDYGYTF.

This clonotype was observed at least ten times. The junction and the germline gene differ at one end; a read error may be behind it. The chain carries TRBV12-3 or TRBV12-4 and TRBJ2-7; 9 bases agree with TRBD1. The CDR3 has 14 residues. The chain's CDR3 is CASSLGTGTYEQYF. The CDR3 DNA is TGCGCCAGCAGCTTGGGGACAGGGACCTACGAGCAGTACTTC.